The 31 T cell receptor beta chains in this list originate from one sample, sequenced in a study of early T cells in non-severe SARS-CoV-2 infection. TCRdb redid the calling of the 5' RACE reads with MiXCR, one entry per CDR3 protein. The sample has about 28,000 distinct CDR3 sequences; approximately 6.6% are singletons. The material was whole blood, obtained at baseline. The receptor set was obtained from an adult who was a healthcare worker with PCR-confirmed SARS-CoV-2 infection or an uninfected control (not recorded which).

This clonotype was recorded many times. The V call is TRBV6-2 or TRBV6-3, the J call TRBJ2-1; perhaps D is TRBD1 or TRBD2 (5 bases each). Germline loops: CDR1 MNHEY, CDR2 SVGEGT. V dropped 2 bases and J dropped 9 bases, with 11 bases sitting between them. This CDR3 comprises 13 residues. The CDR3, as DNA: TGTGCCAGCAGTTACCCCTGGGGGAGTGAGCAGTTCTTC. Translation gives CASSYPWGSEQFF.

This clonotype occurred many times. The CDR3 region is CASSLIGTQKYEQYF. The CDR3 coding sequence is TGTGCCAGTAGTTTAATCGGGACTCAAAAATACGAGCAGTACTTC. The chain combines TRBV19 with TRBJ2-7, with TRBD2 as a possible D gene (6 bases). CDR3 size: 15 residues. The V end was cut by 5 bases, the J end by 4 bases, with 18 bases between. Germline lookup yields CDR1 LNHDA and CDR2 SQIVND (reference sequence).

This clonotype was picked up many times. This rearrangement joins TRBV14 to TRBJ1-2; D unresolved. V was trimmed by 3 bases and J by 4 bases, leaving 6 bases between them. Per the germline V gene, CDR1 is SGHDN and CDR2 is FVKESK. The CDR3 spans 12 residues. The CDR3: CASSHMGYGYTF. The CDR3 region has the DNA TGTGCCAGCAGCCATATGGGCTATGGCTACACCTTC.

There are many counts of this clonotype. The J gene is TRBJ2-5, the V gene TRBV5-1; 7 nucleotides match TRBD2. Germline lookup yields CDR1 SGHRS and CDR2 YFSETQ. This CDR3 has 15 residues. J was trimmed by 2 bases and V by 3 bases; bases with no gene match: 7. The CDR3 sequence is CASSWGGSFQETQYF. The CDR3 coding sequence is TGCGCCAGCAGCTGGGGGGGATCTTTTCAAGAGACCCAGTACTTC.

This clonotype showed up many times. The chain recombines TRBV9 with TRBJ2-2, with unresolved D. V lost 3 bases, J lost 1 base, and 7 bases lay in between. The CDR3 covers 14 residues. Germline V gives CDR1 SGDLS, CDR2 YYNGEE. The CDR3 coding sequence is TGTGCCAGCAGCGCATACTGGAACACCGGGGAGCTGTTTTTT. It yields the protein CASSAYWNTGELFF.

As to this clonotype: With a much larger clone just one base away, this may be a read error. This chain links TRBV7-9 with TRBJ2-1; D not resolved. The CDR3 is made up of 13 amino acids. Germline lookup yields CDR1 SEHNR and CDR2 FQNEAQ (reference sequence). Here the CDR3 DNA reads TGTGCCGGCAGCTTTGGAGACCACAATGAGCAGTTCTTC. Protein product: CAGSFGDHNEQFF.

This clonotype was counted ten times or more. This chain connects TRBV11-2 to TRBJ2-7; D call uncertain. V dropped 5 bases and J dropped 2 bases, with 13 bases sitting between them. Germline V lookup: CDR1 SGHAT, CDR2 FQNNGV. The CDR3 loop spans 14 amino acids. In nucleotides, the CDR3 is TGTGCCAGCAGCGTCACGTATGGGGCCTACGAGCAGTACTTC. It encodes CASSVTYGAYEQYF.

At least ten counts were recorded for this clonotype. The chain combines TRBV5-1 with TRBJ1-5, with D possibly being TRBD1 (5 bases). There are 15 residues in the CDR3. CDR1 and CDR2 from the germline V gene are SGHRS and YFSETQ. Trimming pared 0 bases from V and 5 bases from J, leaving 12 bases between. The CDR3 region is CASSLGQGSDQPQHF. As DNA, the CDR3 is TGCGCCAGCAGCTTGGGGCAGGGATCCGATCAGCCCCAGCATTTT. Full variable domain (remainder filled in from reference TRBV5-1 and TRBJ1-5): KAGVTQTPRYLIKTRGQQVTLSCSPISGHRSVSWYQQTPGQGLQFLFEYFSETQRNKGNFPGRFSGRQFSNSRSEMNVSTLELGDSALYLCASSLGQGSDQPQHFGDGTRLSIL.

This clonotype was found many times. The chain carries TRBV6-1 and TRBJ1-5; 8 nucleotides match TRBD1. With V trimmed by 4 bases and J by 7 bases, 3 bases remained unmatched. The CDR3 sequence is 13 residues long. Germline assignment: CDR1 MNHNS and CDR2 SASEGT. CDR3 protein: CASSVDRAQPQHF. In nucleotides, the CDR3 is TGTGCCAGCAGTGTGGACAGGGCCCAGCCCCAGCATTTT.

In its sample, this clonotype was seen once. The chain has TRBV28 and TRBJ2-7; 7 positions match TRBD2. V was pared by 7 bases and J by 2 bases, with 14 bases of the junction left unmatched. Per the germline V gene, CDR1 is MDHEN and CDR2 is SYDVKM. The CDR3 has 16 residues. The CDR3 DNA sequence: TGTGCCAGCACATCCCCTCGGGGGAGGGGCACCTACGAGCAGTACTTC. Translation: CASTSPRGRGTYEQYF.

This clonotype was detected many times. J is TRBJ2-3 and V is TRBV20-1, with D perhaps TRBD2 (5 bases). V was shortened by 0 bases and J by 2 bases, with 15 bases between the two germline ends. The length of the CDR3 is 16 residues. Germline V gene sequence: CDR1 DFQATT, CDR2 SNEGSKA (reference sequence). CDR3 protein: CSARDTAHGITDTQYF. In nucleotides, the CDR3 is TGCAGTGCTAGAGATACAGCCCACGGGATCACAGATACGCAGTATTTT.

This clonotype was picked up many times. The chain carries TRBV5-1 and TRBJ2-7, with D perhaps assigned TRBD1 or TRBD2 (7 bases each). This CDR3 is 14 amino acids long. From germline, CDR1 is SGHRS and CDR2 YFSETQ. The V end lost 5 bases, the J end lost 3 bases, and 15 bases lay between the germline ends. The CDR3 reads CASRRSGDSYEQYF. The DNA for the CDR3 is TGCGCCAGCAGGCGGAGCGGGGACAGCTACGAGCAGTACTTC.

This clonotype was counted ten times or more. This chain connects TRBV20-1 to TRBJ2-4, with 8 nucleotides matching TRBD2. Trimming removed 2 bases from V and 7 bases from J; junction bases left unmatched: 7. CDR1 is DFQATT and CDR2 is SNEGSKA in the germline V gene (reference sequence). The CDR3 covers 14 residues. CDR3 sequence reads: CSARSSGGGNIQYF. The CDR3, as DNA: TGCAGTGCTAGATCCAGCGGGGGTGGGAACATTCAGTACTTC.

This clonotype was picked up many times. The rearrangement uses TRBV19 and TRBJ2-5; D not resolved. Germline values: CDR1 LNHDA, CDR2 SQIVND (reference sequence). This CDR3 comprises 12 residues. Trimming took 4 bases from V and 2 from J, leaving 5 bases between them. As DNA, the CDR3 is TGTGCCAGTAGTAGGGAACAAGAGACCCAGTACTTC. The encoded protein is CASSREQETQYF.

This clonotype was counted many times. The chain is built from TRBV5-6 and TRBJ2-3; weak D call: TRBD2 (5 bases). CDR1 and CDR2 (germline): SGHDT, YYEEEE. V gave up 4 bases and J gave up 5 bases, with 14 bases separating them. The CDR3 runs to 14 residues. Here the CDR3 DNA reads TGTGCCAGCAGCCTGGCTGACGGGAAAGATACGCAGTATTTT. Translation: CASSLADGKDTQYF.

In its sample, this clonotype was seen a few times. CDR3 protein: CASSLGLDGDTQYF. In nucleotides, the CDR3 is TGTGCCAGCAGCCTGGGACTAGACGGAGATACGCAGTATTTT. The genes are TRBV12-3 or TRBV12-4 and TRBJ2-3; 8 bases match TRBD2. The CDR3 runs 14 residues. V gave up 6 bases and J gave up 5 bases; unmatched junction bases: 7.

This clonotype was detected ten times or more. The chain links TRBV7-8 to TRBJ2-3; D gene uncertain. Germline-derived CDR1 and CDR2 are SGHVS and FQNEAQ. The germline V and J ends were trimmed by 2 bases and 2 bases, with 8 bases remaining between them. The CDR3 loop spans 14 amino acids. The CDR3 nucleotides read TGTGCCAGCAGCTTAAGTCCCTTCACAGATACGCAGTATTTT. This gives the protein CASSLSPFTDTQYF.

This clonotype was counted between two and nine times. V usage is TRBV18 and J usage is TRBJ1-5; no definite D call. Trimming took off 6 bases at V and 0 bases at J, with 6 bases between the two ends. The CDR3 runs 13 residues. The germline V gene encodes CDR1 KGHSH and CDR2 LQKENI. CDR3 nucleotides: TGTGCCAGCTCCTCGGGTAGCAATCAGCCCCAGCATTTT. It is translated as CASSSGSNQPQHF.

This clonotype was detected ten times or more. V and J are TRBV7-2 and TRBJ2-3, with TRBD1 matching 7 bases. The CDR3 runs 13 residues. Trimming took 5 bases from V and 11 from J; bases not matched to a gene: 10. CDR1 SGHTA and CDR2 FQGNSA come from the germline V gene. The CDR3 loop reads CASSNRGTAQQYF. CDR3 nucleotides: TGTGCCAGCAGCAATAGGGGGACAGCTCAGCAGTATTTT.

The V gene is TRBV28, the J gene TRBJ2-5; 8 nucleotides match TRBD1. V shed 7 bases and J 2 bases; nucleotides not matched to a gene: 3. From germline, CDR1 is MDHEN and CDR2 SYDVKM. This CDR3 has 13 amino acids. In nucleotides, the CDR3 is TGTGCCAGCAAACAGGGGGGACAAGAGACCCAGTACTTC. The encoded protein is CASKQGGQETQYF.

This clonotype was seen a few times. The chain couples TRBV2 to TRBJ2-3; 9 positions match TRBD1. Germline values: CDR1 SNHLY, CDR2 FYNNEI. After removal of 7 bases from V and 3 bases from J, the junction contained 2 bases not matched to a gene. The CDR3 loop spans 13 amino acids. The CDR3 spells CASNGQGTDTQYF. CDR3 DNA sequence: TGTGCCAGCAATGGACAGGGGACAGATACGCAGTATTTT.

In its sample, this clonotype was seen a few times. This sequence joins TRBV7-2 and TRBJ2-1; TRBD2 matches at 7 bases. Germline CDR1 and CDR2: SGHTA and FQGNSA. This CDR3 region has 15 residues. J gave up 2 bases and V 6 bases, and 7 bases lay outside the gene matches. CDR3 protein: CASSSTSYAYNEQFF. For the CDR3, the DNA is TGTGCCAGCAGTTCGACTAGCTACGCCTACAATGAGCAGTTCTTC.

This clonotype was detected many times. This chain uses TRBV6-1 with TRBJ1-4; possibly TRBD1 for D (5 bases). The CDR3 consists of 15 residues. Germline V gives CDR1 MNHNS, CDR2 SASEGT. The V end lost 2 bases, the J end lost 4 bases, and 11 bases lay between the germline ends. CDR3 in DNA: TGTGCCAGCAGTGAACTAGGGGCGAATAATGAAAAACTGTTTTTT. Translating it yields CASSELGANNEKLFF.

This clonotype was observed at least ten times. The chain uses TRBV18 and TRBJ1-1, with D perhaps TRBD1 (5 bases). Looked up from germline, CDR1 is KGHSH and CDR2 is LQKENI. Trimming removed 4 bases from V and 1 base from J, with 10 bases in between. The CDR3 consists of 14 residues. The CDR3 protein is CASSLSGPNTEAFF. The CDR3 nucleotides read TGTGCCAGCTCACTCTCGGGACCGAACACTGAAGCTTTCTTT. Together with reference TRBV18 and TRBJ1-1, the CDR3 gives the full variable domain: NAGVMQNPRHLVRRRGQEARLRCSPMKGHSHVYWYRQLPEEGLKFMVYLQKENIIDESGMPKERFSAEFPKEGPSILRIQQVVRGDSAAYFCASSLSGPNTEAFFGQGTRLTVV.

This clonotype showed up many times. V usage is TRBV20-1 and J usage is TRBJ2-7, with D possibly being TRBD2 (5 bases). Germline V lookup: CDR1 DFQATT, CDR2 SNEGSKA (reference sequence). V shed 3 bases and J shed 4 bases, with 7 bases lying between them. CDR3 length: 11 amino acids. CDR3: CSASGGYEQYF. Here the CDR3 DNA reads TGCAGTGCTAGTGGAGGTTACGAGCAGTACTTC.

This clonotype was observed a handful of times. The chain uses TRBV27 and TRBJ2-2; the D gene is possibly TRBD1 (6 bases). Trimming left V 5 bases short and J 6 bases short, with 10 bases between. Germline V lookup: CDR1 MNHEY, CDR2 SMNVEV (reference sequence). The CDR3 totals 13 residues. The CDR3 nucleotides are TGTGCCAGCAGTCCCAGGGGTGCCGGGGAGCTGTTTTTT. Residues: CASSPRGAGELFF.

This clonotype was picked up many times. J is TRBJ1-1 and V is TRBV6-1; D ambiguous. From germline, CDR1 is MNHNS and CDR2 SASEGT. Trimming stripped 7 bases from V and 1 base from J, with 7 bases between. This CDR3 has 12 residues. The CDR3 region has the DNA TGTGCCAGCAATATGCAGAACACTGAAGCTTTCTTT. Amino acid sequence: CASNMQNTEAFF.

This clonotype was picked up many times. The rearrangement joins TRBV6-2 or TRBV6-3 to TRBJ2-1, with TRBD2 matching over 12 bases. After removal of 5 bases from V and 9 bases from J, the junction contained 8 bases not matched to a gene. Germline CDR1 is MNHEY and CDR2 is SVGEGT. The CDR3 has 15 residues. The CDR3 reads CASSPKTSGGSEQFF. The CDR3, as DNA: TGTGCCAGCAGTCCCAAGACTAGCGGGGGCAGTGAGCAGTTCTTC.

Ten or more counts support this clonotype. The rearrangement links TRBV9 to TRBJ2-5, with 9 nucleotides matching TRBD1. Germline CDR1 SGDLS, CDR2 YYNGEE. The trim removed 0 bases at V and 3 bases at J, leaving 0 bases unmatched. The CDR3 spans 14 residues. CDR3 DNA: TGTGCCAGCAGCGTAGGGACAGGGGAAGAGACCCAGTACTTC. Encoded protein: CASSVGTGEETQYF.

This clonotype has at least ten counts. V is TRBV12-3 or TRBV12-4 and J is TRBJ1-1, with 7 nucleotides matching TRBD1. V dropped 5 bases and J dropped 4; count of bases not matched to a gene: 7. The CDR3 is 14 residues long. CDR3 protein: CASSRDSRGTEAFF. The CDR3 DNA reads TGTGCCAGCAGTCGGGACAGCCGGGGCACTGAAGCTTTCTTT.

On this clonotype: One base away lies a much larger clone, so this may be a sequencing read error. The V and J genes are TRBV20-1 and TRBJ2-7, with D perhaps given as TRBD1 or TRBD2 (7 bases each). The germline CDR1 and CDR2 sequences are DFQATT and SNEGSKA (reference sequence). This CDR3 contains 14 residues. The CDR3 DNA is TGCAGTGCTAGAGATCAGGGGGGGCAAGGAGAGCTGTACTTC. It is translated as CSARDQGGQGELYF.